Below are 4 T cell receptor beta chains sequenced from a single sample in a study of graft-versus-host responses after intestinal transplantation. Profiled with immunoSEQ multiplex PCR; TCRdb holds only in-frame clones, not every one. Of 50,000 or so clones detected, around nine tenths appear once; the ten largest clones hold 2% to 2.5%. Antigen specificity for these receptors is unknown. The sequencing here drew on unstimulated CD4+ T cells sorted from spleen or lymph node cells, taken before transplant. The receptor source for this set is a human donor who was the organ donor for an intestinal transplant.

The chain employs TRBV15 and TRBJ2-2; D is uncertain. The germline V gene has CDR1 LNHNV and CDR2 YYDKDF (reference sequence). The CDR3 covers 14 residues. Trimming took 0 bases from V and 4 from J, leaving 6 bases between them. The DNA of the CDR3 is TGTGCCACCAGCAGAGAGTACGGCACCGGGGAGCTGTTTTTT. Encoded protein: CATSREYGTGELFF. Variable domain in full (rest from reference TRBV15 and TRBJ2-2): DAMVIQNPRYQVTQFGKPVTLSCSQTLNHNVMYWYQQKSSQAPKLLFHYYDKDFNNEADTPDNFQSRRPNTSFCFLDIRSPGLGDTAMYLCATSREYGTGELFFGEGSRLTVL.

This clone occurred once. The chain is built from TRBV18 and TRBJ2-7, with 11 bases fitting TRBD2. V was clipped by 3 bases and J by 3 bases; unmatched bases: 1. The CDR3 runs to 14 residues. Germline lookup yields CDR1 KGHSH and CDR2 LQKENI. This chain's CDR3 is CASSPGTSGYEQYF. The CDR3 nucleotides are TGTGCCAGCTCACCCGGGACTAGCGGCTACGAGCAGTACTTC.

J is TRBJ2-7 and V is TRBV27; 7 nucleotides line up with TRBD2. CDR1 is MNHEY, CDR2 SMNVEV, per germline (reference sequence). CDR3 length: 15 residues. V trimming: 4 bases; J trimming: 7 bases; junction bases outside the gene matches: 13. This CDR3 reads CASSSLAGVMQEQYF. The CDR3 DNA follows: TGTGCCAGCAGTTCCCTTGCGGGAGTTATGCAAGAGCAGTACTTC.

The V call is TRBV19, the J call TRBJ1-1; no clear D. CDR3 length: 13 residues. Germline CDR1 reads LNHDA; CDR2 reads SQIVND (reference sequence). The germline V and J ends were trimmed by 4 bases and 0 bases, with 6 bases remaining between them. CDR3 bases: TGTGCCAGTAGTAAAACAGTGAACACTGAAGCTTTCTTT. Translation gives CASSKTVNTEAFF.